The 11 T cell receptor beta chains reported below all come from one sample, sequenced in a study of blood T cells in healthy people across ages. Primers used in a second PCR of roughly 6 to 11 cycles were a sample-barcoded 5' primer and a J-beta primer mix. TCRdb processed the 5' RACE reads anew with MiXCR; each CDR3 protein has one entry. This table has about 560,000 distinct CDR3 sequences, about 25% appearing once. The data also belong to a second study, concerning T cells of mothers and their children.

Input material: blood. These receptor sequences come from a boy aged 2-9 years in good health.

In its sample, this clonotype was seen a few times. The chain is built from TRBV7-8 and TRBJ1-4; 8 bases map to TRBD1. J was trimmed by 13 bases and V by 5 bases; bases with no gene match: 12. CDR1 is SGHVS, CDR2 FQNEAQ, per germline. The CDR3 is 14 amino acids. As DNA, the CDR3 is TGTGCCAGCAGCCTCGACCCGACAGGGGACCTACTGTTTTTT. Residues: CASSLDPTGDLLFF.

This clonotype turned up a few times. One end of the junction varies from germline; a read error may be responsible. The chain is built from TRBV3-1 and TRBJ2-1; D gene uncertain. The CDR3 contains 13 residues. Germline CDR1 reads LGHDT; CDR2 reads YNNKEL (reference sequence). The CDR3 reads CASSRLSYNERFF. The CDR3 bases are TGTGCCAGCAGCCGCCTGAGCTACAATGAGCGGTTCTTC.

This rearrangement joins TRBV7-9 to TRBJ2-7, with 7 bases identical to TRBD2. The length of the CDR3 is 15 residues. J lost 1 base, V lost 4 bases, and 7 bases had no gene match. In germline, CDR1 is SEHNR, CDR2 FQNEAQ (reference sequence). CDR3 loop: CASSSLGGSSYEQYF. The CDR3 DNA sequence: TGTGCCAGCAGCTCCCTGGGCGGGAGTTCCTACGAGCAGTACTTC.

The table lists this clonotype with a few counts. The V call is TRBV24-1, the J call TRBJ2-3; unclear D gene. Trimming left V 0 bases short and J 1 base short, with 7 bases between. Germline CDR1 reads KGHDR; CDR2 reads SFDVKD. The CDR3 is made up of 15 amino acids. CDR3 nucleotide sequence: TGTGCCACCAGTGATTTGGGCTCCGGCACAGATACGCAGTATTTT. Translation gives CATSDLGSGTDTQYF.

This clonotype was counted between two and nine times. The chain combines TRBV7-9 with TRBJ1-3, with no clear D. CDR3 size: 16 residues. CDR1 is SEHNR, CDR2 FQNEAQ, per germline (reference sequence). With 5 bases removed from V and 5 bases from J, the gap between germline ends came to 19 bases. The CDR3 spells CASSLDVPRPRNTIYF. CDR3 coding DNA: TGTGCCAGCAGCCTAGACGTTCCCAGGCCCCGAAACACCATATATTTT.

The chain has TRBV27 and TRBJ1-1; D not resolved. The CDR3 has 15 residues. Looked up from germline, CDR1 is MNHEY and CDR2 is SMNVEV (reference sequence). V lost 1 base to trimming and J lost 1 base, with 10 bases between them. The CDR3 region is CASSLYGSSNTEAFF. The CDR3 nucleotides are TGTGCCAGCAGTTTATACGGGAGTTCGAACACTGAAGCTTTCTTT.

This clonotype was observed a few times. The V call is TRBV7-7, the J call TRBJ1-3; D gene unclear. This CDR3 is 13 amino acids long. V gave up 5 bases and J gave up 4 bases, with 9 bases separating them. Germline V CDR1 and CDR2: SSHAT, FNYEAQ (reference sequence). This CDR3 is CASSPQPGNTIYF. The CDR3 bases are TGTGCCAGCAGCCCGCAACCCGGAAACACCATATATTTT.

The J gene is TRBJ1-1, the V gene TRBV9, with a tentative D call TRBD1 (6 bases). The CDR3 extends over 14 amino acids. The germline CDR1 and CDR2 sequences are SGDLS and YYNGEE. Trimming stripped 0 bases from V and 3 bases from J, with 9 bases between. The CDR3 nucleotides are TGTGCCAGCAGCGTAGGTGGGGGCGACACTGAAGCTTTCTTT. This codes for CASSVGGGDTEAFF.

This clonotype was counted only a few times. CDR3 sequence: CASSESLATNEKLFF. The DNA for the CDR3 is TGTGCCAGCAGTGAATCCCTAGCAACTAATGAAAAACTGTTTTTT. This rearrangement joins TRBV6-1 to TRBJ1-4, with D unclear. The CDR3 sequence is 15 residues long. V was trimmed by 2 bases and J by 0 bases, leaving 7 bases between them. Germline values: CDR1 MNHNS, CDR2 SASEGT.

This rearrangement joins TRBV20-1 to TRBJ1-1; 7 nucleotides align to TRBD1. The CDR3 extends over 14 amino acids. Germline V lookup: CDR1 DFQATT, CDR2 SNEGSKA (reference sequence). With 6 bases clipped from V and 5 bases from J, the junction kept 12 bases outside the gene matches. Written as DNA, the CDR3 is TGCAGTGCCCTGAGAGGGGGCGCGAGAACTGAAGCTTTCTTT. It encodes CSALRGGARTEAFF.

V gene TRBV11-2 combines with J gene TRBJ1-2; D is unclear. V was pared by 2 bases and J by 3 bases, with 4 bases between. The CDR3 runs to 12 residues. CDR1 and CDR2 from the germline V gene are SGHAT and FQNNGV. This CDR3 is CASSLIYYGYTF. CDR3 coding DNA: TGTGCCAGCAGCTTAATTTACTATGGCTACACCTTC. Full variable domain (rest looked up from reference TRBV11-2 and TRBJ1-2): EAGVAQSPRYKIIEKRQSVAFWCNPISGHATLYWYQQILGQGPKLLIQFQNNGVVDDSQLPKDRFSAERLKGVDSTLKIQPAKLEDSAVYLCASSLIYYGYTFGSGTRLTVV.